This T cell receptor (beta chain) was observed in a study of shared clonotypes between healthy human individuals. Trimming removed 1 base at V and 5 bases at J, with 12 bases between. Germline values: CDR1 SGHDT, CDR2 YYEEEE. This CDR3 has 14 amino acids. The method was immunoSEQ multiplex PCR; TCRdb's version includes in-frame clones alone and lacks a portion of them. Here the sample spans some 95,000 clones, 65% to 70% being singletons. The TCR sequence derives from a man aged 25 to 40 in good health. Input material: memory CD8+ T cells sorted from blood. The sample's subset: CD45RO+ cells pooled with CCR7-negative TemRA cells. V gene TRBV5-6 combines with J gene TRBJ2-5; D remains unclear. The CDR3 sequence is CASSLRCCYETQYF. In DNA, the CDR3 is TGTGCCAGCAGCTTGCGGTGCTGCTATGAGACCCAGTACTTC. Looking up the rest from reference TRBV5-6 and TRBJ2-5 gives the full variable domain: DAGVTQSPTHLIKTRGQQVTLRCSPKSGHDTVSWYQQALGQGPQFIFQYYEEEERQRGNFPDRFSGHQFPNYSSELNVNALLLGDSALYLCASSLRCCYETQYFGPGTRLLVL.